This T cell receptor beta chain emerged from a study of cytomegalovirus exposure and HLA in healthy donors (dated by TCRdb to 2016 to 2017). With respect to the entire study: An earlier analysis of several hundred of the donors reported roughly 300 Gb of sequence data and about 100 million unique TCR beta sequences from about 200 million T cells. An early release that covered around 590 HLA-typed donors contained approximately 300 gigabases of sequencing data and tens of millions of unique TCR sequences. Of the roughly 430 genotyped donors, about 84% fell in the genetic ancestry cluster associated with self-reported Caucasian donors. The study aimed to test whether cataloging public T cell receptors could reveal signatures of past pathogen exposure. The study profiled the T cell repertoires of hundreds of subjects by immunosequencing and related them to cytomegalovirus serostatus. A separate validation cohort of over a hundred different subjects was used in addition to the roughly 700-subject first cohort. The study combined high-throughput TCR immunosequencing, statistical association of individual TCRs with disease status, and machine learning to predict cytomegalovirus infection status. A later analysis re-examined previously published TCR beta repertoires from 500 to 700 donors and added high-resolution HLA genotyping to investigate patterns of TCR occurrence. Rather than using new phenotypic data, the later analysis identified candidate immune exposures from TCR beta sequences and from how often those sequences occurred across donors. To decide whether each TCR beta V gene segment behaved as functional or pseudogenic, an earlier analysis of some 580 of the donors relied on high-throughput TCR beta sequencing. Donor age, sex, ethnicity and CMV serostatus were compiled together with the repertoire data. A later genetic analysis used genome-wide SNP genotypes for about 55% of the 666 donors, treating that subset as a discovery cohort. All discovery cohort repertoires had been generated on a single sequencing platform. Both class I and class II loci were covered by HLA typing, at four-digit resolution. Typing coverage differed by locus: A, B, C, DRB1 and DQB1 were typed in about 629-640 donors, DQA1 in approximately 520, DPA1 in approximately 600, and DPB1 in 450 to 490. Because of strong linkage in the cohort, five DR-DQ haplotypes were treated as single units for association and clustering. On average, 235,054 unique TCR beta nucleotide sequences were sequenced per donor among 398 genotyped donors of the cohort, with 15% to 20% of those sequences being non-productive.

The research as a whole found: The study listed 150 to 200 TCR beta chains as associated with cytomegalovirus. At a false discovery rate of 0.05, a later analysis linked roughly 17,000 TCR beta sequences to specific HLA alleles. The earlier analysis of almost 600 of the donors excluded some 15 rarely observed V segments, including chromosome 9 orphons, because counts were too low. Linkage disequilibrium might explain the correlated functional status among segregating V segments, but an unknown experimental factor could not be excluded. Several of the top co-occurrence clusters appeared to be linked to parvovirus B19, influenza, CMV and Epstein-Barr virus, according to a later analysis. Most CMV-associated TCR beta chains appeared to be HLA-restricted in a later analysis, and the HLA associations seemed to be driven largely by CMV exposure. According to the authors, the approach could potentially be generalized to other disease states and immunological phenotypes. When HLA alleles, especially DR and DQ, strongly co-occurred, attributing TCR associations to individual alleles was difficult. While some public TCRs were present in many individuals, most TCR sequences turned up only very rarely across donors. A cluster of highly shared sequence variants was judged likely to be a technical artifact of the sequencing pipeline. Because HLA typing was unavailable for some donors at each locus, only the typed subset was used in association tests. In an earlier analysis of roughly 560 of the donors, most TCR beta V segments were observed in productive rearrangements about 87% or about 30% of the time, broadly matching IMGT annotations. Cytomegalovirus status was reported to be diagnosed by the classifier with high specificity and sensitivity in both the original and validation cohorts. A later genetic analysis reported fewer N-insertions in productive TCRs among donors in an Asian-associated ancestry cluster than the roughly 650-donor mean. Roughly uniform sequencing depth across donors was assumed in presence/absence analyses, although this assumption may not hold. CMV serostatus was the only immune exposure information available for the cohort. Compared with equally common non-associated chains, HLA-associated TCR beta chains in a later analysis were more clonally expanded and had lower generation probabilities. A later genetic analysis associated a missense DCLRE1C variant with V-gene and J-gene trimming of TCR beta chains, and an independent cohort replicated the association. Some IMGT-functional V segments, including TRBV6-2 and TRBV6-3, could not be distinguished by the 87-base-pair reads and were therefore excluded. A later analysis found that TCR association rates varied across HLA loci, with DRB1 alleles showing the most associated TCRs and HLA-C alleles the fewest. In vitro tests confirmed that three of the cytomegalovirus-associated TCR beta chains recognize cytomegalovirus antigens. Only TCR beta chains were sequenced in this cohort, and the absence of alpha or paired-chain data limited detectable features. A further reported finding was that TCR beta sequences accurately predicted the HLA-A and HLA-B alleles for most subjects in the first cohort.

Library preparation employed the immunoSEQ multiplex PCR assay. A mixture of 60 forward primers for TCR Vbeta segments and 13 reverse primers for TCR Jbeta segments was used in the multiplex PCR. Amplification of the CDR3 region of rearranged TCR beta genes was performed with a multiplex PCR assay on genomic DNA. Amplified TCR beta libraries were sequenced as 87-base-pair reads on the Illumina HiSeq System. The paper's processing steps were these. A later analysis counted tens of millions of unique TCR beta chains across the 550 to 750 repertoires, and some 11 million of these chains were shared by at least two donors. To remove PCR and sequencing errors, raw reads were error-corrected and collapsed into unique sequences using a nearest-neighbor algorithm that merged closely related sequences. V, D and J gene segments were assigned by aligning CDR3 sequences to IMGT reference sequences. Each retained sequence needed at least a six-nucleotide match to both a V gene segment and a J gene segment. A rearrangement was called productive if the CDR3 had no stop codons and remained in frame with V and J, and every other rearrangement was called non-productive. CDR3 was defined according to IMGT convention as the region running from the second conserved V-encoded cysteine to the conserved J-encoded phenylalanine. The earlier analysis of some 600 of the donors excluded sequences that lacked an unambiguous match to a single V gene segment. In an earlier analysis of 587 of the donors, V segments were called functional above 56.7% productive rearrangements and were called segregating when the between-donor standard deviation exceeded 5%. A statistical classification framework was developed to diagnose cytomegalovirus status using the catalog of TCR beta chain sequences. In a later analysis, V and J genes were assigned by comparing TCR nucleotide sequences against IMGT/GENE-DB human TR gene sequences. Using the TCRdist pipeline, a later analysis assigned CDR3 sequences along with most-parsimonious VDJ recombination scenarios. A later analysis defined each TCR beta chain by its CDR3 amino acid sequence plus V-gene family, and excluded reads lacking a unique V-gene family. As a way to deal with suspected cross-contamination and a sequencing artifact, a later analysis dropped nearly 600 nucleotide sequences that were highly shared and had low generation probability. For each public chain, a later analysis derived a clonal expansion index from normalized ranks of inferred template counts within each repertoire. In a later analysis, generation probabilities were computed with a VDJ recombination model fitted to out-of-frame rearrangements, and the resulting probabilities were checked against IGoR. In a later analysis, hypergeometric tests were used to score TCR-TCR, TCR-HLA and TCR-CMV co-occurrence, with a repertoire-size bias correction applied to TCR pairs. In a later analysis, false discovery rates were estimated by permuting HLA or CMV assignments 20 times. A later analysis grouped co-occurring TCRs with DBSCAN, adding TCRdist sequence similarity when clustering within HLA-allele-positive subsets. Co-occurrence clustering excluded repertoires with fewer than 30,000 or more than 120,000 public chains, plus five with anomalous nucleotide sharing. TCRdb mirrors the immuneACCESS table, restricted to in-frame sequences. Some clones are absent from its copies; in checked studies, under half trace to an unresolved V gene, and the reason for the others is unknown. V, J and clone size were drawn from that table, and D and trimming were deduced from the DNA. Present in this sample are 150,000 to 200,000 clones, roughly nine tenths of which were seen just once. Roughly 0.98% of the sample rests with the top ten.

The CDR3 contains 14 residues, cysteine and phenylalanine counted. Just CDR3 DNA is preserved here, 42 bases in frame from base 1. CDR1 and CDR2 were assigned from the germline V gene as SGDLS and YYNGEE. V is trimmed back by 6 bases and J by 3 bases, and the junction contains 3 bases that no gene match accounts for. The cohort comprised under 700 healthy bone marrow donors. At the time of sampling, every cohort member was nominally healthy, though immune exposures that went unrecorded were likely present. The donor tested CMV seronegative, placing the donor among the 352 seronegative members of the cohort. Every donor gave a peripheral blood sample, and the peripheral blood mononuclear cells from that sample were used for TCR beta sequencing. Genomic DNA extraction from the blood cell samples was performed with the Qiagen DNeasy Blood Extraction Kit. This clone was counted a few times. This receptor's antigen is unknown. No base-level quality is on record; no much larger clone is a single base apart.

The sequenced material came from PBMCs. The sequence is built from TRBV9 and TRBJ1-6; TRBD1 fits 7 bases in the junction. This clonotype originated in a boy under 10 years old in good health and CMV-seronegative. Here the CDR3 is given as CASNRQGYNSPLHF. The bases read TGTGCCAGCAACCGACAGGGCTATAATTCACCCCTCCACTTT.